Shown below are 15 T cell receptor beta chains from a single sample sequenced in a study of T cell responses to AZD1222 COVID-19 vaccine. The assay was immunoSEQ multiplex PCR, and TCRdb's table has in-frame clones only and misses some. The sample consists of 70,000 to 95,000 clones, less than 95% of them appearing once. The specimen was peripheral blood, collected 28 days after the second AZD1222 dose. These receptors came from an adult who received the AZD1222 COVID-19 vaccine.

The genes are TRBV9 and TRBJ2-2, with D perhaps TRBD1 (5 bases). Germline loops: CDR1 SGDLS, CDR2 YYNGEE. V shed 2 bases and J shed 1 base, with 9 bases lying between them. This CDR3 contains 15 residues. CDR3 region: CASSVQGMNTGELFF. The CDR3 DNA reads TGTGCCAGCAGCGTTCAGGGTATGAACACCGGGGAGCTGTTTTTT.

The CDR3 reads CASIGQGAVGELFF. CDR3 DNA sequence: TGCGCCAGCATTGGACAGGGGGCGGTCGGGGAGCTGTTTTTT. This chain links TRBV10-2 with TRBJ2-2, with TRBD1 matching 11 bases. Per the germline V gene, CDR1 is WSHSY and CDR2 is SAAADI. This CDR3 has 14 residues. Unmatched junction bases numbered 5, after V lost 7 bases and J lost 7 bases.

The gene calls are TRBV2 and TRBJ2-3; D remains unclear. The V gene lost 7 bases and the J gene lost 4 bases, with 9 bases spanning the gap. Germline V gene data show CDR1 as SNHLY and CDR2 as FYNNEI. The CDR3 length is 12 residues. The CDR3 spells CASTKEADTQYF. The CDR3, as DNA: TGTGCCAGCACTAAAGAGGCAGATACGCAGTATTTT.

The CDR3 nucleotides are TGTGCCAGCAGCCAAGATAGAGATACGCAGTATTTT. Residues: CASSQDRDTQYF. The rearrangement links TRBV4-2 to TRBJ2-3, with D hard to call. The CDR3 runs to 12 residues. CDR1 is LGHNA and CDR2 is YNFKEQ in the germline V gene. Trimming removed 0 bases from V and 5 bases from J, with 3 bases in between.

A single count supports this clone. CDR3 sequence reads: CASSPTGGDEKLFF. The CDR3 DNA reads as TGTGCCAGCAGCCCGACAGGGGGCGATGAAAAACTGTTTTTT. The chain combines TRBV7-2 with TRBJ1-4, with 10 bases that match TRBD1. Germline values: CDR1 SGHTA, CDR2 FQGNSA. The CDR3 covers 14 residues. Trimming removed 5 bases from V and 6 bases from J; junction bases left unmatched: 3.

The rearrangement uses TRBV19 and TRBJ2-3, with D possibly matching TRBD1 (6 bases). Germline V gene data show CDR1 as LNHDA and CDR2 as SQIVND (reference sequence). V gave up 7 bases and J gave up 1 base, with 9 bases separating them. This CDR3 comprises 13 residues. The CDR3 sequence is CASIGQRTDTQYF. The CDR3 coding sequence is TGTGCCAGTATAGGACAGCGCACAGATACGCAGTATTTT.

The chain employs TRBV30 and TRBJ1-2; D gene unclear. Per germline, CDR1 GTSNPN and CDR2 SVGIG (reference sequence). The CDR3 covers 14 residues. The V end was cut by 0 bases, the J end by 5 bases, with 13 bases between. The CDR3 here is CAWSVRAGAYGYTF. The CDR3 bases are TGTGCCTGGAGTGTACGAGCGGGCGCTTATGGCTACACCTTC.

The chain is built from TRBV27 and TRBJ2-2; the match to TRBD2 covers 9 bases. The CDR3 loop spans 18 amino acids. Germline V CDR1 and CDR2: MNHEY, SMNVEV (reference sequence). Germline trimming cut 2 bases from V and 0 bases from J; bases unmatched to any gene: 7. CDR3 sequence: CASSLGQLAGANTGELFF. The CDR3 DNA reads TGTGCCAGCAGTTTAGGTCAACTAGCGGGCGCGAACACCGGGGAGCTGTTTTTT.

This clone was recorded once. DNA of the CDR3: TGTGCCAGCAGTGACCGGGACAGGTCCTACGAGCAGTACTTC. Amino acid sequence: CASSDRDRSYEQYF. V and J are TRBV11-3 and TRBJ2-7, with 8 bases fitting TRBD1. There are 14 residues in the CDR3. V dropped 6 bases and J dropped 1; count of bases not matched to a gene: 5. CDR1 and CDR2 from the germline V gene are SGHNT and YENEEA.

V and J are TRBV5-5 and TRBJ1-5, with D tentatively TRBD1 (5 bases). The CDR3 is made up of 15 amino acids. Per the germline V gene, CDR1 is SGHKS and CDR2 is YYEKEE (reference sequence). Trimming took 3 bases from V and 1 from J, leaving 11 bases between them. The CDR3 sequence is CASSSDGGSNQPQHF. The DNA of the CDR3 is TGTGCCAGCAGCTCAGACGGGGGAAGCAATCAGCCCCAGCATTTT.

The genes are TRBV9 and TRBJ2-2; D is perhaps TRBD2 (5 bases). The CDR3 covers 14 residues. Trimming removed 4 bases at V and 1 base at J, with 8 bases between. The germline V gene has CDR1 SGDLS and CDR2 YYNGEE. The CDR3 is CASSPAGNTGELFF. The CDR3 bases are TGTGCCAGCAGCCCCGCGGGGAACACCGGGGAGCTGTTTTTT.

The chain has TRBV27 and TRBJ2-1; no reliable D call. The CDR3 contains 12 residues. Trimming left V 2 bases short and J 4 bases short, with 3 bases between. Germline assignment: CDR1 MNHEY and CDR2 SMNVEV (reference sequence). CDR3: CASSLGYNEQFF. The CDR3 DNA reads as TGTGCCAGCAGTTTAGGATACAATGAGCAGTTCTTC.

This clone appeared a single time. The rearrangement joins TRBV15 to TRBJ2-7; 10 bases map to TRBD1. CDR3 length: 16 residues. Germline trimming cut 2 bases from V and 5 bases from J; bases unmatched to any gene: 9. CDR1 and CDR2 (germline): LNHNV, YYDKDF (reference sequence). The CDR3 region has the DNA TGTGCCACCAGCAGACAGACCGGGACAGGGGCTAACGAGCAGTACTTC. Translating it yields CATSRQTGTGANEQYF.

The CDR3 nucleotides read TGTGCCAGCAGCGACAGGGGGCGGGGTGAAAAACTGTTTTTT. Its protein is CASSDRGRGEKLFF. The genes are TRBV9 and TRBJ1-4; TRBD1 agrees at 9 bases. The CDR3 totals 14 residues. V was clipped by 3 bases and J by 7 bases; unmatched bases: 4. Germline CDR1 SGDLS, CDR2 YYNGEE.

The J gene is TRBJ1-5, the V gene TRBV7-3; 9 bases are a match to TRBD1. V trimming: 5 bases; J trimming: 3 bases; junction bases outside the gene matches: 2. Looked up from germline, CDR1 is SGHTA and CDR2 is FQGTGA. CDR3 length: 14 amino acids. CDR3 sequence: CASSEQGANQPQHF. The CDR3, as DNA: TGTGCCAGCAGCGAACAGGGGGCCAATCAGCCCCAGCATTTT.